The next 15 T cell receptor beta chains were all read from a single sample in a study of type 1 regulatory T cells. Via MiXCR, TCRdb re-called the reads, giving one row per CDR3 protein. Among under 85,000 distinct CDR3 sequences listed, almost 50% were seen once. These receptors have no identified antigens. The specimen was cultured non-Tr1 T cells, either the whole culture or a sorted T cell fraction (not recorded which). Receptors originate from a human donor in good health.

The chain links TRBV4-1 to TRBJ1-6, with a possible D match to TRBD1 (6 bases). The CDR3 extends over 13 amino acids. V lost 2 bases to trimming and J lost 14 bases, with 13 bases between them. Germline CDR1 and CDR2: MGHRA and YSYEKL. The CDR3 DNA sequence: TGCGCCAGCAGCCAAACCCAGACAGGAACCCTCCACTTT. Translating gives CASSQTQTGTLHF.

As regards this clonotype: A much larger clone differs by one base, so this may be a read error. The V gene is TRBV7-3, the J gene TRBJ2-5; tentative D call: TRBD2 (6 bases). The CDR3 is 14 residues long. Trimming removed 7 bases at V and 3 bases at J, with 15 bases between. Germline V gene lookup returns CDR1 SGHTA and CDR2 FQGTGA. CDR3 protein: CASNPGGGKETQYF. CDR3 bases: TGTGCCAGCAACCCCGGCGGAGGGAAAGAGACCCAGTACTTC.

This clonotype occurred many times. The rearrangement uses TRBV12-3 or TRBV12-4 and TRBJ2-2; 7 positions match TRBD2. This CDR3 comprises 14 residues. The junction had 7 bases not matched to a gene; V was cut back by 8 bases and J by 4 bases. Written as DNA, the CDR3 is TGTGCCAGCTCCCGCGGGGGATCCACCGGGGAGCTGTTTTTT. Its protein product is CASSRGGSTGELFF.

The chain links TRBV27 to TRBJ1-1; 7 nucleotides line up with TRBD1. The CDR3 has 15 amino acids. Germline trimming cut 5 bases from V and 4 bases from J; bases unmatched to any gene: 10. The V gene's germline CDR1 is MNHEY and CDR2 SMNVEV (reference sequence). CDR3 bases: TGTGCCAGCAGTCCACCCCCCTGGACAGGCACTGAAGCTTTCTTT. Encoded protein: CASSPPPWTGTEAFF.

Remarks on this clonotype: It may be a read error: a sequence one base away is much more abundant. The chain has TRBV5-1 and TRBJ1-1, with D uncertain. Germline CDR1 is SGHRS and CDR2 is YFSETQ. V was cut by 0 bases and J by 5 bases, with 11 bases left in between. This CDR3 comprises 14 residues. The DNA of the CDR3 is TGCGCCAGCAGCTTGGGGAGGCTCTGGACTGAAGCTTTCTTT. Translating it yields CASSLGRLWTEAFF. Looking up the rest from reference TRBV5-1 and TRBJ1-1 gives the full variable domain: KAGVTQTPRYLIKTRGQQVTLSCSPISGHRSVSWYQQTPGQGLQFLFEYFSETQRNKGNFPGRFSGRQFSNSRSEMNVSTLELGDSALYLCASSLGRLWTEAFFGQGTRLTVV.

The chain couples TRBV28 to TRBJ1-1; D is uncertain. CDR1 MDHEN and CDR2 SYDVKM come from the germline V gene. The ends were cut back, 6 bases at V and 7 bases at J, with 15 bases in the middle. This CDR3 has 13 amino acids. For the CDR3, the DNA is TGTGCCAGCAGCTACCGACGGAGTTTTGAAGCTTTCTTT. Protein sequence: CASSYRRSFEAFF.

CDR3 sequence: CASSPGLAGIDTQYF. In DNA, the CDR3 is TGTGCCAGCAGTCCCGGACTAGCGGGGATAGATACGCAGTATTTT. This rearrangement joins TRBV5-4 to TRBJ2-3; the match to TRBD2 covers 12 bases. Trimming at V came to 5 bases and at J to 5 bases, leaving 6 bases not matched to a gene. CDR1 and CDR2 (germline): SGHNT, YYREEE (reference sequence). The CDR3 has 15 amino acids.

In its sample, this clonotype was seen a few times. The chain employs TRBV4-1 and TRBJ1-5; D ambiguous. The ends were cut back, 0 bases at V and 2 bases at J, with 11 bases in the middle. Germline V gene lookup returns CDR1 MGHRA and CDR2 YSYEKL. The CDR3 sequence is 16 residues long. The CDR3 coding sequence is TGCGCCAGCAGCCAAGATGGAGGGTTAGGCAATCAGCCCCAGCATTTT. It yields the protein CASSQDGGLGNQPQHF.

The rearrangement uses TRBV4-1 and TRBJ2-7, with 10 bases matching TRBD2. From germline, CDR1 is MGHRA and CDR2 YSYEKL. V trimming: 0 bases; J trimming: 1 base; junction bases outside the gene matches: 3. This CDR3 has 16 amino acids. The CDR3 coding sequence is TGCGCCAGCAGCCAAGAACCTAGCGGGGGATCCTACGAGCAGTACTTC. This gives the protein CASSQEPSGGSYEQYF.

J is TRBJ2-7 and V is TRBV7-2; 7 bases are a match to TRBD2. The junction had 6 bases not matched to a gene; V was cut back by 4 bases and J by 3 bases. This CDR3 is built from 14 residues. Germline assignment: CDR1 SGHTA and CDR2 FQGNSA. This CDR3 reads CASSWRGTDYEQYF. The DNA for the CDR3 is TGTGCCAGCAGCTGGCGGGGGACCGACTACGAGCAGTACTTC. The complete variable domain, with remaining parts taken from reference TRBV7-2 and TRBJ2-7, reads GAGVSQSPSNKVTEKGKDVELRCDPISGHTALYWYRQSLGQGLEFLIYFQGNSAPDKSGLPSDRFSAERTGGSVSTLTIQRTQQEDSAVYLCASSWRGTDYEQYFGPGTRLTVT.

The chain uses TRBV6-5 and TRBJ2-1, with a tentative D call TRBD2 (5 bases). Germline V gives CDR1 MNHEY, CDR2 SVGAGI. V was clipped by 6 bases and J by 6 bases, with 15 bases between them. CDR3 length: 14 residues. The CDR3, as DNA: TGTGCCAGCAGACAAGTTAACCGGGGCAATGAGCAGTTCTTC. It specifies CASRQVNRGNEQFF.

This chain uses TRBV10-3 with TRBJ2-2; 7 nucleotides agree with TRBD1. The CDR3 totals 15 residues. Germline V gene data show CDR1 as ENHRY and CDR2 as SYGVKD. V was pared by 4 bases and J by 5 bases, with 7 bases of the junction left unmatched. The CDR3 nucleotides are TGTGCCATCAGTGCACAGGGGCTCGAGACCGGGGAGCTGTTTTTT. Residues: CAISAQGLETGELFF.

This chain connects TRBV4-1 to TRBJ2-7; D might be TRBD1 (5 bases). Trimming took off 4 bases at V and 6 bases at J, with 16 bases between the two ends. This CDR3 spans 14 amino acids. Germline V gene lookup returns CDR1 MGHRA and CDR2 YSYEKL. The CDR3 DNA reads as TGCGCCAGCAGCCCCACCGGCAGGGCTGGCGAGCAGTACTTC. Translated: CASSPTGRAGEQYF.

The CDR3 DNA reads TGCGCCAGCAGCCCGGCGGGCTCTGGAAACACCATATATTTT. Residues: CASSPAGSGNTIYF. The chain combines TRBV5-1 with TRBJ1-3, with D uncertain. Trimming pared 4 bases from V and 0 bases from J, leaving 8 bases between. Germline CDR1 reads SGHRS; CDR2 reads YFSETQ. The CDR3 is 14 amino acids.

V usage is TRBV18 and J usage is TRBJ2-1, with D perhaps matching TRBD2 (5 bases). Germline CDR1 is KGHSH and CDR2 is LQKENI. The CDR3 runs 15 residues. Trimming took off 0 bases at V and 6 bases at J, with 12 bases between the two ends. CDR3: CASSPPLPAGNEQFF. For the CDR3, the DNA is TGTGCCAGCTCACCACCGCTTCCGGCGGGCAATGAGCAGTTCTTC.